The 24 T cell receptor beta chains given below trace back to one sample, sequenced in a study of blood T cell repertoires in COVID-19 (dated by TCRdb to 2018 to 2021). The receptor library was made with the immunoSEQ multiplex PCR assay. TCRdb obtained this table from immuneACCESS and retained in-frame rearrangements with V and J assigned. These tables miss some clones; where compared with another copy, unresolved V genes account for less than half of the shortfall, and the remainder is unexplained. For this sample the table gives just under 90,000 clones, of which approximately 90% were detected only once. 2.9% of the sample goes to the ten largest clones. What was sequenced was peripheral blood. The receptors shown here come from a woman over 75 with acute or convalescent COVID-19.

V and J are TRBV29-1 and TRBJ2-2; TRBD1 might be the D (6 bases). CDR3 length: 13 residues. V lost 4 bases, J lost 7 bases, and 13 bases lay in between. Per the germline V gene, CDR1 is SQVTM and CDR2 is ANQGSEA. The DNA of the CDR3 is TGCAGCGTTGTGGGACAAGGGTTCGGGGAGCTGTTTTTT. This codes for CSVVGQGFGELFF.

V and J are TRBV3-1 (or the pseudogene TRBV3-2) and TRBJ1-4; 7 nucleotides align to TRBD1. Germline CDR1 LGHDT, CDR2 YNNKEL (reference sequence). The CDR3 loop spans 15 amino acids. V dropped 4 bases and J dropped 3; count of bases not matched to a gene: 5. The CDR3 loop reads CASSPTGVANEKLFF. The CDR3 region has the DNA TGTGCCAGCAGCCCTACAGGGGTAGCTAATGAAAAACTGTTTTTT.

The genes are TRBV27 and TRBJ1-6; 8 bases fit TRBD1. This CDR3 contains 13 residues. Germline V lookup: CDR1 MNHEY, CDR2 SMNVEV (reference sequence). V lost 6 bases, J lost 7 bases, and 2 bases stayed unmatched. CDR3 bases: TGTGCCAGCAGGTGGACAGGGAATTCACCCCTCCACTTT. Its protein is CASRWTGNSPLHF.

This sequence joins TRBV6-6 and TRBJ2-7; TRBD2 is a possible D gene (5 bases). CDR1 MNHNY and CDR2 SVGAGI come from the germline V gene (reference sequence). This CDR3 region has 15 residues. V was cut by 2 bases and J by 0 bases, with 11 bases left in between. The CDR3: CASSYEGPSSYEQYF. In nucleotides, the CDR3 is TGTGCCAGCAGTTACGAGGGCCCGAGCTCCTACGAGCAGTACTTC.

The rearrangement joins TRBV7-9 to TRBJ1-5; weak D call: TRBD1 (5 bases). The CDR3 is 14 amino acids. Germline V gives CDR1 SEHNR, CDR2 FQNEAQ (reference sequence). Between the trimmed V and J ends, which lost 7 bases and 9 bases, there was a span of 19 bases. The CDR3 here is CASNDGPAGGPQHF. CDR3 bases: TGTGCCAGCAACGATGGACCCGCCGGGGGGCCCCAGCATTTT.

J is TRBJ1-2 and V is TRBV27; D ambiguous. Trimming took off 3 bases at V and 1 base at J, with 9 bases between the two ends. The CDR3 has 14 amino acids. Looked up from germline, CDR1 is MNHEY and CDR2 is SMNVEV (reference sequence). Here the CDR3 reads CASSFAGFNYGYTF. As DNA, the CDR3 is TGTGCCAGCAGTTTCGCAGGCTTTAACTATGGCTACACCTTC.

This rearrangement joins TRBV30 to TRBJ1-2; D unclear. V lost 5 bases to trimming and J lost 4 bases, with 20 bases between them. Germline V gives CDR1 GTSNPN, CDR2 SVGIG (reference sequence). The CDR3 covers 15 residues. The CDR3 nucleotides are TGTGCCTGGGGTGGCCTTCGCCCTCCTCCCTATGGCTACACCTTC. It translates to CAWGGLRPPPYGYTF. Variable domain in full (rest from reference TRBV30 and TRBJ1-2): SQTIHQWPATLVQPVGSPLSLECTVEGTSNPNLYWYRQAAGRGLQLLFYSVGIGQISSEVPQNLSASRPQDRQFILSSKKLLLSDSGFYLCAWGGLRPPPYGYTFGSGTRLTVV.

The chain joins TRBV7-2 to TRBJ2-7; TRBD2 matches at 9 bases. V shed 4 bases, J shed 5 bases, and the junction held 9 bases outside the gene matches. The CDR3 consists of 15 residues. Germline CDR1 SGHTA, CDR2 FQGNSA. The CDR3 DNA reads TGTGCCAGCAGCTCTCGGCGGGAGGGCCGCCACGAGCAGTACTTC. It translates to CASSSRREGRHEQYF.

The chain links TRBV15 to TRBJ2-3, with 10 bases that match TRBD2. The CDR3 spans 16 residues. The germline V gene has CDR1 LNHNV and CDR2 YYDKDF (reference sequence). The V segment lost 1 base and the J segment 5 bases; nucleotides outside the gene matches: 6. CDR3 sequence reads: CATSRVTAGGQDTQYF. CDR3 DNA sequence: TGTGCCACCAGCAGAGTTACAGCGGGGGGGCAAGATACGCAGTATTTT.

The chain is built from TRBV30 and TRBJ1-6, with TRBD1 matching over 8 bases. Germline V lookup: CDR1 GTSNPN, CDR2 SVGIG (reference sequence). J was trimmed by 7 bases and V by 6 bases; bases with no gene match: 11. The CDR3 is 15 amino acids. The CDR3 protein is CACTQGANYNSPLHF. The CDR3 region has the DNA TGTGCCTGCACTCAGGGGGCGAATTACAATTCACCCCTCCACTTT.

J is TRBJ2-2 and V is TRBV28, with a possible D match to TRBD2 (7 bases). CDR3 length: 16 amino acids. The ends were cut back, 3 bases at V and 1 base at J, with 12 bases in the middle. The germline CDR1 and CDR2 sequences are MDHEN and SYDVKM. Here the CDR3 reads CASSFTGRGNTGELFF. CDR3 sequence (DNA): TGTGCCAGCAGTTTTACAGGGAGGGGGAACACCGGGGAGCTGTTTTTT. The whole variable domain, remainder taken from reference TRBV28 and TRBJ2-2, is DVKVTQSSRYLVKRTGEKVFLECVQDMDHENMFWYRQDPGLGLRLIYFSYDVKMKEKGDIPEGYSVSREKKERFSLILESASTNQTSMYLCASSFTGRGNTGELFFGEGSRLTVL.

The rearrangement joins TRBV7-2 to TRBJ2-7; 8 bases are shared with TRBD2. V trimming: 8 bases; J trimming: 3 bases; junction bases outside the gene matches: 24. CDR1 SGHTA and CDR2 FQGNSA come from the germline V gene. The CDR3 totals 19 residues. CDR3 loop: CASGGLTENLAGSYYEQYF. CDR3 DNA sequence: TGTGCCAGCGGGGGGCTTACGGAAAACCTAGCGGGTTCCTACTACGAGCAGTACTTC.

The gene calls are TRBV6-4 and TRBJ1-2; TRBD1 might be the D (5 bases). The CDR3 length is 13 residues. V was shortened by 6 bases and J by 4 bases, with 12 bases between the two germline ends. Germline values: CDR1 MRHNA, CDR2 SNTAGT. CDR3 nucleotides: TGTGCCAGCAGCAGGGAAGCGGGCTATGGCTACACCTTC. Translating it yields CASSREAGYGYTF.

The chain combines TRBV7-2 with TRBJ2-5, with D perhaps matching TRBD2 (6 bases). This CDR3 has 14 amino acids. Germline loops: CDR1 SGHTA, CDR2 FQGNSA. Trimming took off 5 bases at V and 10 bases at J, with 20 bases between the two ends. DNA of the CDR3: TGTGCCAGCAGCGGGAGGATCGCGGCCAGCGGCCAGTACTTC. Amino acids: CASSGRIAASGQYF.

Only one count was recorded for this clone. CDR3 loop: CASRPGQNYGYTF. Written as DNA, the CDR3 is TGTGCCAGCAGACCGGGACAGAACTATGGCTACACCTTC. The V and J genes are TRBV7-8 and TRBJ1-2; TRBD1 matches at 7 bases. Trimming at V came to 6 bases and at J to 2 bases, leaving 3 bases not matched to a gene. CDR1 is SGHVS, CDR2 FQNEAQ, per germline. There are 13 residues in the CDR3.

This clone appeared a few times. The CDR3 nucleotides read TGTGCCATCACCGGGACGCAGGGAGGTGAGCAGTACTTC. This gives the protein CAITGTQGGEQYF. The chain links TRBV10-3 to TRBJ2-7; the D gene is possibly TRBD2 (6 bases). CDR3 length: 13 residues. Trimming removed 7 bases at V and 7 bases at J, with 17 bases between. Germline loops: CDR1 ENHRY, CDR2 SYGVKD.

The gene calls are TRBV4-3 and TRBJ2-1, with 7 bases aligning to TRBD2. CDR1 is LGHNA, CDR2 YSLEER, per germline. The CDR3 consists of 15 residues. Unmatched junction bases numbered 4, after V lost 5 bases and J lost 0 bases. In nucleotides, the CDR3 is TGCGCCAGCAGCTTGGGGGGGAGCTCCTACAATGAGCAGTTCTTC. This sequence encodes CASSLGGSSYNEQFF.

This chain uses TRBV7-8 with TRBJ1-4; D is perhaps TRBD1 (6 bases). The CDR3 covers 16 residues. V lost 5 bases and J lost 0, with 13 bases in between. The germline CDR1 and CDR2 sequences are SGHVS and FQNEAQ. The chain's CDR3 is CASSRTEIATNEKLFF. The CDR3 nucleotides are TGTGCCAGCAGCAGGACAGAAATTGCAACTAATGAAAAACTGTTTTTT.

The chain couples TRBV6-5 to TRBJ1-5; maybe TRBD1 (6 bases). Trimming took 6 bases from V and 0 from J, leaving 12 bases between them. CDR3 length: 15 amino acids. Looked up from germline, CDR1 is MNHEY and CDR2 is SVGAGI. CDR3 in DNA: TGTGCCAGCAGATTGGACAGAAATAGCAATCAGCCCCAGCATTTT. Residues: CASRLDRNSNQPQHF.

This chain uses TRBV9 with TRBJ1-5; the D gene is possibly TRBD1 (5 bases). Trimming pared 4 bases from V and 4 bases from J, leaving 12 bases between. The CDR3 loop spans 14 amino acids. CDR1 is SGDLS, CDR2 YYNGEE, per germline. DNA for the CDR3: TGTGCCAGCAGCTATCAGGCAGGGAATCAGCCCCAGCATTTT. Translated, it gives CASSYQAGNQPQHF.

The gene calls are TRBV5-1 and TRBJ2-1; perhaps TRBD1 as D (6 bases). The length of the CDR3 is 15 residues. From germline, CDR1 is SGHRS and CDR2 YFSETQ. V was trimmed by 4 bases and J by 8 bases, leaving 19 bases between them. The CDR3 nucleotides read TGCGCCAGCAGCAGGAACCCTACAGGGTGGGATGAGCAGTTCTTC. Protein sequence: CASSRNPTGWDEQFF.

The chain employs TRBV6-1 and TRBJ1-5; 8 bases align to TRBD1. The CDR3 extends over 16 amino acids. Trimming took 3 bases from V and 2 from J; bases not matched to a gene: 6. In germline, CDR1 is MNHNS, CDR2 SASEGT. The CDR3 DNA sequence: TGTGCCAGCAGTGATCTCAGGGGGCTAGGCAATCAGCCCCAGCATTTT. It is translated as CASSDLRGLGNQPQHF.

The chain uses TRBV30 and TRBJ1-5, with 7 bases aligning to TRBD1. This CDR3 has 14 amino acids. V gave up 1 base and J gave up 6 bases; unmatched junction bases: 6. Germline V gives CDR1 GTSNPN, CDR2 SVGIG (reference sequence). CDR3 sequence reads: CAWSATGMSQPQHF. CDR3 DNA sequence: TGTGCCTGGAGTGCGACAGGGATGAGTCAGCCCCAGCATTTT.

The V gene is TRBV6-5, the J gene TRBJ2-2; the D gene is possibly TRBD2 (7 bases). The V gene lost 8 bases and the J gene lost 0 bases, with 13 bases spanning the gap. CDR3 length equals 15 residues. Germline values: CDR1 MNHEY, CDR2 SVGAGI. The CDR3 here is CASWGGGTNTGELFF. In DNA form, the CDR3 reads TGTGCCAGCTGGGGGGGCGGAACGAACACCGGGGAGCTGTTTTTT.